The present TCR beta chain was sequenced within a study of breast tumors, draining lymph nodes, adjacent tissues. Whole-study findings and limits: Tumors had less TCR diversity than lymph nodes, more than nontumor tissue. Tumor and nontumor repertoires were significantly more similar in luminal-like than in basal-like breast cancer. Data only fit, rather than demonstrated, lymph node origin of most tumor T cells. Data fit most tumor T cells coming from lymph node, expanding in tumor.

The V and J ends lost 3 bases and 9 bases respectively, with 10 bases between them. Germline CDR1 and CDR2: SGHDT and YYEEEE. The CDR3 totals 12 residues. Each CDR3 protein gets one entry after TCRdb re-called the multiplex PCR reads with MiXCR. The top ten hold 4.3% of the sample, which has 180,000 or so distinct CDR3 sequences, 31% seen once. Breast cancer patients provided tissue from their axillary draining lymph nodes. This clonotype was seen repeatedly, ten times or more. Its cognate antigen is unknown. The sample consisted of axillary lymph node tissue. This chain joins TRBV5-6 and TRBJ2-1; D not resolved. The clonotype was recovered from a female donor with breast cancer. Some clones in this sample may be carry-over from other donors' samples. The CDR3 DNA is TGTGCCAGCAGCTGGACGGATGGTGAGCAGTTCTTC. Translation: CASSWTDGEQFF.